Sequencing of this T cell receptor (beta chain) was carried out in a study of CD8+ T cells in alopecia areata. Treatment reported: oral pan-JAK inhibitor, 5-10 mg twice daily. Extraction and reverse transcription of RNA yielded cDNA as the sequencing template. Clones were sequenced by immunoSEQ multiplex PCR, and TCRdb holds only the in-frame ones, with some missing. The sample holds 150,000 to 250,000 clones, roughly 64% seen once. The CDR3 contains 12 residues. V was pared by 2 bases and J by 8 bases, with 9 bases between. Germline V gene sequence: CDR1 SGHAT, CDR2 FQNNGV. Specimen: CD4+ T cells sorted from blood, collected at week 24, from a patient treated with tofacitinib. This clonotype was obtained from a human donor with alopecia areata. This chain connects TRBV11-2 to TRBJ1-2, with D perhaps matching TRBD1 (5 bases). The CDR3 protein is CASSLQGGGYTF. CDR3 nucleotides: TGTGCCAGCAGCTTACAGGGAGGCGGCTACACCTTC.